The 32 T cell receptor beta chains listed next were all sequenced from one sample in a study of control samples from healthy donors and cancer patients. Sequencing was performed with immunoSEQ multiplex PCR; in TCRdb, only in-frame clones are kept and a portion is missing. The top ten clones hold approximately 6% of a sample with about 150,000 clones, 85% to 95% of them seen once. Sample: blood. These receptors came from a man aged 40-49 years in good health.

The chain uses TRBV9 and TRBJ1-3; no firm D call. Trimming took off 4 bases at V and 4 bases at J, with 9 bases between the two ends. The germline V gene has CDR1 SGDLS and CDR2 YYNGEE. The CDR3 has 13 amino acids. The CDR3, as DNA: TGTGCCAGCAGCCCCCCCCTAGGAAACACCATATATTTT. This codes for CASSPPLGNTIYF.

The chain recombines TRBV19 with TRBJ1-2; 7 nucleotides line up with TRBD1. J lost 4 bases, V lost 0 bases, and 8 bases had no gene match. This CDR3 has 16 residues. CDR1 is LNHDA and CDR2 is SQIVND in the germline V gene (reference sequence). The CDR3 loop reads CASSIDLGRGTYGYTF. The CDR3, as DNA: TGTGCCAGTAGTATAGATCTTGGCAGGGGGACCTATGGCTACACCTTC. Full variable domain (outside the CDR3, taken from reference TRBV19 and TRBJ1-2): DGGITQSPKYLFRKEGQNVTLSCEQNLNHDAMYWYRQDPGQGLRLIYYSQIVNDFQKGDIAEGYSVSREKKESFPLTVTSAQKNPTAFYLCASSIDLGRGTYGYTFGSGTRLTVV.

CDR3 residues: CASSLGRGAQETQYF. The CDR3 DNA sequence: TGTGCCAGCAGTTTAGGGAGGGGCGCCCAAGAGACCCAGTACTTC. This sequence joins TRBV28 and TRBJ2-5, with 7 bases fitting TRBD2. The CDR3 runs 15 residues. The V and J ends lost 2 bases and 1 base, in that order; junction bases with no gene match: 4. The germline V gene encodes CDR1 MDHEN and CDR2 SYDVKM.

The table lists this clone with a count of one. The chain joins TRBV6-5 to TRBJ2-1; TRBD2 agrees at 11 bases. The V gene's germline CDR1 is MNHEY and CDR2 SVGAGI. The ends lost 10 bases at V and 9 bases at J; junction bases unmatched: 14. This CDR3 comprises 15 residues. Written as DNA, the CDR3 is TGTGCCACCCGCCAACTAGCGGGGGTTTCCGGTGAGCAGTTCTTC. It translates to CATRQLAGVSGEQFF.

V and J are TRBV28 and TRBJ1-4, with a tentative D call TRBD1 (6 bases). Germline assignment: CDR1 MDHEN and CDR2 SYDVKM. Deletions cut 1 base from V and 10 bases from J, with 16 bases between. The CDR3 is 15 residues long. The DNA of the CDR3 is TGTGCCAGCAGTTTATCATTGGCAGGGGTTGGAAAACTGTTTTTT. Translating gives CASSLSLAGVGKLFF.

The rearrangement links TRBV6-6 to TRBJ1-1; 8 bases are shared with TRBD1. This CDR3 has 14 amino acids. Trimming removed 6 bases from V and 6 bases from J; junction bases left unmatched: 9. CDR1 is MNHNY and CDR2 is SVGAGI in the germline V gene (reference sequence). CDR3 DNA: TGTGCCAGCAGCCGACCGGCAGGGGGCTCTGAAGCTTTCTTT. This encodes CASSRPAGGSEAFF.

In this sample, this clone turned up once. The V gene is TRBV9, the J gene TRBJ2-3; D gene uncertain. The V gene lost 0 bases and the J gene lost 1 base, with 9 bases spanning the gap. Germline V gene data show CDR1 as SGDLS and CDR2 as YYNGEE. The CDR3 length is 15 residues. The CDR3 nucleotides are TGTGCCAGCAGCGTAGCGGGCGGACGCACAGATACGCAGTATTTT. Its translation: CASSVAGGRTDTQYF.

The chain recombines TRBV19 with TRBJ1-1; no reliable D call. The CDR3 consists of 14 residues. CDR1 and CDR2 (germline): LNHDA, SQIVND (reference sequence). Trimming left V 2 bases short and J 4 bases short, with 11 bases between. In nucleotides, the CDR3 is TGTGCCAGTAGTATAACAAATTACGGCACTGAAGCTTTCTTT. The encoded protein is CASSITNYGTEAFF.

The V call is TRBV19, the J call TRBJ1-5, with 8 bases identical to TRBD1. Trimming at V came to 5 bases and at J to 5 bases, leaving 8 bases not matched to a gene. Germline loops: CDR1 LNHDA, CDR2 SQIVND (reference sequence). The length of the CDR3 is 15 residues. The CDR3 sequence is CASSSRTGSDQPQHF. CDR3 DNA: TGTGCCAGTAGTTCCCGGACAGGGAGCGATCAGCCCCAGCATTTT. The variable domain in full, completed from reference TRBV19 and TRBJ1-5, reads DGGITQSPKYLFRKEGQNVTLSCEQNLNHDAMYWYRQDPGQGLRLIYYSQIVNDFQKGDIAEGYSVSREKKESFPLTVTSAQKNPTAFYLCASSSRTGSDQPQHFGDGTRLSIL.

The rearrangement joins TRBV5-1 to TRBJ1-4; maybe TRBD1 (5 bases). V was pared by 6 bases and J by 3 bases, with 12 bases between. CDR1 and CDR2 from the germline V gene are SGHRS and YFSETQ. The CDR3 has 14 amino acids. CDR3 bases: TGCGCCAGCAACTGGGGCACAGCTAATGAAAAACTGTTTTTT. Amino acid sequence: CASNWGTANEKLFF.

The chain recombines TRBV9 with TRBJ2-3; no clear D gene. The germline gives CDR1 SGDLS, CDR2 YYNGEE. The CDR3 runs 14 residues. V was trimmed by 3 bases and J by 4 bases, leaving 12 bases between them. The CDR3 here is CASSAGSIPDTQYF. CDR3 DNA sequence: TGTGCCAGCAGCGCCGGCAGTATACCAGATACGCAGTATTTT.

The chain combines TRBV28 with TRBJ1-3; possible D gene TRBD1, 6 bases. The V end lost 3 bases, the J end lost 0 bases, and 12 bases lay between the germline ends. CDR1 is MDHEN, CDR2 SYDVKM, per germline. The CDR3 runs to 16 residues. This chain's CDR3 is CASSLVGQRSGNTIYF. In nucleotides, the CDR3 is TGTGCCAGCAGTTTGGTAGGACAGCGCTCTGGAAACACCATATATTTT.

V is TRBV6-5 and J is TRBJ1-1; no definite D call. CDR3 size: 15 residues. V lost 1 base and J 3 bases, leaving 12 bases between the germline ends. The germline gives CDR1 MNHEY, CDR2 SVGAGI. The CDR3 spells CASSYLQAHYTEAFF. The CDR3 nucleotides are TGTGCCAGCAGTTACTTGCAGGCCCACTACACTGAAGCTTTCTTT.

The chain joins TRBV7-9 to TRBJ1-2; D unclear. V was shortened by 1 base and J by 11 bases, with 5 bases between the two germline ends. The CDR3 is made up of 10 amino acids. Germline CDR1 SEHNR, CDR2 FQNEAQ (reference sequence). The CDR3 DNA reads as TGTGCCAGCAGCTTAGAGGGTTACACCTTC. Its translation is CASSLEGYTF.

The rearrangement uses TRBV6-2 or TRBV6-3 and TRBJ2-7, with 8 bases identical to TRBD1. V lost 0 bases to trimming and J lost 2 bases; unmatched junction nucleotides: 3. Germline V gives CDR1 MNHEY, CDR2 SVGEGT. The CDR3 length is 15 residues. CDR3 bases: TGTGCCAGCAGTTACTCGGACAGGGAGGCCTACGAGCAGTACTTC. The encoded protein is CASSYSDREAYEQYF.

The chain has TRBV7-4 and TRBJ1-3, with 8 bases identical to TRBD1. The CDR3 is made up of 16 amino acids. Losses at the gene ends were 1 base for V and 3 bases for J; bases not matched to a gene: 5. CDR1 and CDR2 (germline): SGHVT, SQSDAQ. CDR3: CASSLETGVFGNTIYF. CDR3 bases: TGTGCCAGCAGCTTAGAGACAGGGGTTTTTGGAAACACCATATATTTT.

This chain connects TRBV7-6 to TRBJ2-6, with D perhaps assigned TRBD1 or TRBD2 (5 bases each). Germline V gene data show CDR1 as SGHVS and CDR2 as FNYEAQ. V gave up 5 bases and J gave up 3 bases, with 23 bases separating them. The CDR3 spans 19 residues. CDR3 loop: CASSPKTVLAPGGANVLTF. As DNA, the CDR3 is TGTGCCAGCAGCCCCAAGACAGTTCTAGCCCCCGGTGGGGCCAACGTCCTGACTTTC.

This sequence joins TRBV5-1 and TRBJ2-1; no definite D call. Looked up from germline, CDR1 is SGHRS and CDR2 is YFSETQ. Between the trimmed V and J ends, which lost 0 bases and 6 bases, there was a span of 7 bases. CDR3 length: 13 amino acids. The CDR3, as DNA: TGCGCCAGCAGCTTGGCCCTGGCCAATGAGCAGTTCTTC. It yields the protein CASSLALANEQFF.

V is TRBV2 and J is TRBJ1-1, with D tentatively TRBD1 (6 bases). Germline V CDR1 and CDR2: SNHLY, FYNNEI. The V and J ends lost 6 bases and 1 base respectively, with 12 bases between them. The CDR3 covers 14 residues. For the CDR3, the DNA is TGTGCCAGCAGACTACAGGGCGCGAACACTGAAGCTTTCTTT. Its protein is CASRLQGANTEAFF.

The chain uses TRBV19 and TRBJ1-2; TRBD1 is a possible D gene (6 bases). The CDR3 is 14 residues long. CDR1 is LNHDA and CDR2 is SQIVND in the germline V gene (reference sequence). Trimming shortened V by 7 bases and J by 4 bases, and 16 bases separated the two germline ends. The CDR3 DNA reads as TGTGCCAGTACGGCCCCCAGGGGAGCCTATGGCTACACCTTC. Protein product: CASTAPRGAYGYTF.

The gene calls are TRBV7-9 and TRBJ1-4; no firm D call. In germline, CDR1 is SEHNR, CDR2 FQNEAQ (reference sequence). V shed 5 bases and J shed 0 bases, with 16 bases lying between them. The CDR3 totals 17 residues. CDR3 bases: TGTGCCAGCAGCGACCTCCCGAAATCCCCAACTAATGAAAAACTGTTTTTT. Amino acids: CASSDLPKSPTNEKLFF.

The chain is built from TRBV6-2 or TRBV6-3 and TRBJ2-1, with 8 bases identical to TRBD2. CDR1 and CDR2 from the germline V gene are MNHEY and SVGEGT. V was pared by 0 bases and J by 6 bases, with 19 bases of the junction left unmatched. The CDR3 is made up of 20 amino acids. As DNA, the CDR3 is TGTGCCAGCAGTTACTCCGGGCGGACAGCCGGGACTAGAGTCGTCAATGAGCAGTTCTTC. It is translated as CASSYSGRTAGTRVVNEQFF.

The V gene is TRBV27, the J gene TRBJ2-1; D not resolved. V lost 0 bases, J lost 6 bases, and 12 bases lay in between. The CDR3 sequence is 15 residues long. Germline V CDR1 and CDR2: MNHEY, SMNVEV (reference sequence). The CDR3 spells CASSLSGWGINEQFF. In DNA, the CDR3 is TGTGCCAGCAGTTTATCGGGGTGGGGTATCAATGAGCAGTTCTTC.

This clone has only one observation. The chain combines TRBV6-4 with TRBJ1-6, with TRBD1 as a possible D gene (5 bases). This CDR3 contains 15 residues. V lost 4 bases to trimming and J lost 10 bases, with 17 bases between them. Germline values: CDR1 MRHNA, CDR2 SNTAGT. CDR3 DNA sequence: TGTGCCAGCAGTGCGGCAGGAGGGACGCCGTCACCCCTCCACTTT. It is translated as CASSAAGGTPSPLHF.

This chain joins TRBV19 and TRBJ2-5, with D maybe TRBD2 (5 bases). Between the trimmed V and J ends, which lost 5 bases and 2 bases, there was a span of 9 bases. Germline CDR1 and CDR2: LNHDA and SQIVND (reference sequence). The CDR3 runs to 13 residues. The CDR3 here is CASSPRGQETQYF. The CDR3 nucleotides are TGTGCCAGTAGTCCGAGAGGGCAAGAGACCCAGTACTTC.

The CDR3 nucleotides are TGTGCCAGCAGCCGACAGGGGGGATATAATTCACCCCTCCACTTT. Protein: CASSRQGGYNSPLHF. The chain employs TRBV7-9 and TRBJ1-6, with 9 bases matching TRBD1. The CDR3 sequence is 15 residues long. In germline, CDR1 is SEHNR, CDR2 FQNEAQ (reference sequence). V was clipped by 5 bases and J by 4 bases; unmatched bases: 3.

This chain joins TRBV6-2 or TRBV6-3 and TRBJ2-7; TRBD2 matches 7 bases. The CDR3 sequence is 14 residues long. V lost 0 bases and J lost 4; bases outside the gene matches: 3. Germline CDR1 reads MNHEY; CDR2 reads SVGEGT. CDR3 bases: TGTGCCAGCAGTTACTCGGGCGGGGGTTACGAGCAGTACTTC. Amino acid sequence: CASSYSGGGYEQYF.

This chain uses TRBV6-5 with TRBJ2-5, with a possible D match to TRBD2 (6 bases). Trimming left V 5 bases short and J 2 bases short, with 12 bases between. CDR3 length equals 14 residues. Germline lookup yields CDR1 MNHEY and CDR2 SVGAGI. This CDR3 reads CASSTSRGQETQYF. CDR3 DNA sequence: TGTGCCAGCAGTACCAGTCGGGGGCAAGAGACCCAGTACTTC.

The chain carries TRBV11-2 and TRBJ1-4; D perhaps matches TRBD1 (5 bases). V was trimmed by 7 bases and J by 8 bases, leaving 14 bases between them. This CDR3 region has 13 residues. Per germline, CDR1 SGHAT and CDR2 FQNNGV. The CDR3: CASMRDLGEKLFF. CDR3 nucleotides: TGTGCCAGCATGCGGGACCTGGGGGAAAAACTGTTTTTT.

The V and J genes are TRBV7-2 and TRBJ1-4; D not resolved. The CDR3 contains 15 residues. Trimming pared 0 bases from V and 3 bases from J, leaving 8 bases between. The germline CDR1 and CDR2 sequences are SGHTA and FQGNSA. CDR3 amino acids: CASSLARLPNEKLFF. The DNA of the CDR3 is TGTGCCAGCAGCTTAGCCCGGCTACCTAATGAAAAACTGTTTTTT.

This clone was seen once. CDR3 amino acids: CTSSRDYQETQYF. CDR3 sequence (DNA): TGCACCAGCAGCCGGGACTACCAAGAGACCCAGTACTTC. V usage is TRBV1 and J usage is TRBJ2-5; the listed D gene, TRBD2, was not tested against the DNA. TRBV1 is labeled a pseudogene. This CDR3 is built from 13 residues.

The chain is built from TRBV5-4 and TRBJ1-1; weak D call: TRBD1 (5 bases). Germline assignment: CDR1 SGHNT and CDR2 YYREEE (reference sequence). The V and J ends lost 4 bases and 0 bases respectively, with 13 bases between them. CDR3 length: 15 residues. The CDR3 region has the DNA TGTGCCAGCAGCCCCGCCGGGGGGATGAACACTGAAGCTTTCTTT. This gives the protein CASSPAGGMNTEAFF. The whole variable domain, remainder taken from reference TRBV5-4 and TRBJ1-1, is ETGVTQSPTHLIKTRGQQVTLRCSSQSGHNTVSWYQQALGQGPQFIFQYYREEENGRGNFPPRFSGLQFPNYSSELNVNALELDDSALYLCASSPAGGMNTEAFFGQGTRLTVV.